A selection of T cell receptor beta chains follows, all from one sample in a study of shared clonotypes between healthy human individuals. Method: immunoSEQ multiplex PCR; TCRdb's copy keeps in-frame clones and lacks some. The table records about 1 million clones, about 80% of them present only once. The sequencing sample was made of memory CD4+ T cells sorted from blood. The receptors stem from a man aged 18 to 30 in good health. Both conserved end residues are part of each CDR3. Each record gives: J gene, clone size, D gene, V gene, CDR3 protein, CDR3 DNA. The D gene is left open where the match is weak. Not all rows give a size; the values are once, few, many and, for expanded clones, a class.

TRBJ1-5	-	-	TRBV5-6	CASSVGRVDGLRPQHF	TGTGCCAGCAGCGTAGGCCGGGTTGATGGGTTGAGGCCCCAGCATTTT
TRBJ2-2	-	TRBD2	TRBV5-1	CASRRGTSGVTGELFF	TGCGCCAGCAGGCGAGGAACTAGCGGGGTAACAGGGGAGCTGTTTTTT
TRBJ2-7	-	TRBD2	TRBV11-2	CASSLAAGTSGRGVEQYF	TGTGCCAGCAGCTTAGCGGCCGGGACTAGCGGGAGAGGGGTTGAGCAGTACTTC
TRBJ2-7	-	-	TRBV28	CASSFVGYEQYF	TGTGCCAGCAGTTTCGTGGGCTACGAGCAGTACTTC
TRBJ2-5	-	-	TRBV5-4	CASSLGAAEETQYF	TGTGCCAGCAGCCTGGGAGCGGCGGAAGAGACCCAGTACTTC
TRBJ2-7	-	TRBD1	TRBV6-5	CASSSAGTGTYEQYF	TGTGCCAGCTCGTCCGCGGGGACAGGAACATACGAGCAGTACTTC
TRBJ2-2	once	-	TRBV6-1	CASSVGDPGELFF	TGTGCCAGCAGTGTAGGGGACCCCGGGGAGCTGTTTTTT
TRBJ2-1	-	-	TRBV11-1	CASSDQTGRSSYNEQFF	TGTGCCAGCAGCGACCAGACAGGGAGGAGCTCCTACAATGAGCAGTTCTTC
TRBJ1-1	-	-	TRBV6-5	CASMGITEAFF	TGTGCCAGCATGGGGATCACTGAAGCTTTCTTT
TRBJ2-1	-	-	TRBV2	CASSPLRGTNEQFF	TGTGCCAGCAGTCCTCTCCGGGGGACCAATGAGCAGTTCTTC
TRBJ2-7	-	-	TRBV7-2	CASSISQGPYEQYF	TGTGCCAGCAGCATTTCCCAGGGACCCTACGAGCAGTACTTC
TRBJ1-2	many	-	TRBV19	CASSIGSGYTF	TGTGCCAGTAGTATAGGCAGTGGCTACACCTTC
TRBJ2-7	-	-	TRBV5-8	CASSKRVGVSSYEQYF	TGTGCCAGCAGCAAGAGGGTGGGGGTCTCTTCCTACGAGCAGTACTTC
TRBJ2-1	-	-	TRBV6-1	CASRMFNEQFF	TGTGCCAGCAGGATGTTCAATGAGCAGTTCTTC
TRBJ2-3	-	TRBD2	TRBV30	CAWSRNSGGSSTDTQYF	TGTGCCTGGAGTAGGAATAGCGGGGGATCCAGCACAGATACGCAGTATTTT
TRBJ2-3	once	TRBD2	TRBV7-2	CASSLGPGGERGRTDTQYF	TGTGCCAGCAGCTTAGGTCCCGGTGGGGAGCGGGGGCGCACAGATACGCAGTATTTT
TRBJ2-4	-	TRBD2	TRBV4-1	CASSQVVTRLAGRINIQYF	TGCGCCAGCAGCCAAGTCGTTACCAGGCTAGCGGGAAGGATAAACATTCAGTACTTC
TRBJ2-7	-	-	TRBV5-1	CASSPGGTVYEQYF	TGCGCCAGCAGCCCTGGAGGGACAGTCTACGAGCAGTACTTC
TRBJ2-5	-	-	TRBV11-2	CASSSFPGGRGETQYF	TGTGCCAGCAGCTCCTTCCCTGGGGGCAGGGGAGAGACCCAGTACTTC
TRBJ1-3	-	-	TRBV5-4	CASSLDPGPGNTIYF	TGTGCCAGCAGCTTGGATCCGGGGCCTGGAAACACCATATATTTT
TRBJ2-7	-	-	TRBV30	CAWSVMAAGTYEQYF	TGTGCCTGGAGTGTAATGGCCGCAGGGACGTACGAGCAGTACTTC
TRBJ2-2	many	-	TRBV2	CASTSDTGELFF	TGTGCCAGCACTAGCGACACCGGGGAGCTGTTTTTT
TRBJ1-2	few	TRBD1	TRBV7-9	CASSLGTGGSLVGYTF	TGTGCCAGCAGCTTAGGGACAGGGGGCTCCCTCGTCGGCTACACCTTC
TRBJ1-1	-	-	TRBV10-1	CASSESRMNTEAFF	TGCGCCAGCAGTGAGTCGAGAATGAACACTGAAGCTTTCTTT
TRBJ1-3	-	-	TRBV7-2	CASSLSTGNTIYF	TGTGCCAGCAGCCTGTCGACGGGTAACACCATATATTTT
TRBJ2-7	few	-	TRBV2	CASMKGLAGEQYF	TGTGCCAGCATGAAAGGGCTAGCTGGCGAGCAGTACTTC
TRBJ1-5	-	TRBD1	TRBV5-6	CASSLTGVGRNQPQHF	TGTGCCAGCAGCTTGACAGGGGTGGGTCGCAATCAGCCCCAGCATTTT
TRBJ2-7	once	-	TRBV6-1	CASSEQATSYEQYF	TGTGCCAGCAGTGAACAGGCCACCTCCTACGAGCAGTACTTC
TRBJ1-6	-	TRBD1	TRBV12-5	CASGLVLPGQGNSPLHF	TGTGCTAGTGGTTTGGTACTTCCCGGACAGGGGAATTCACCCCTCCACTTT
TRBJ2-5	-	-	TRBV4-1	CASSQALYQETQYF	TGCGCCAGCAGCCAAGCGTTGTACCAAGAGACCCAGTACTTC
TRBJ2-5	-	-	TRBV5-4	CASSLEGDETQYF	TGTGCCAGCAGCTTGGAGGGAGATGAGACCCAGTACTTC
TRBJ1-5	-	-	TRBV28	CASRYRVQPQHF	TGTGCCAGCAGGTACAGGGTTCAGCCCCAGCATTTT
TRBJ2-1	-	TRBD2	TRBV9	CASSVTSDNEQFF	TGTGCCAGCAGCGTTACTAGCGACAATGAGCAGTTCTTC
TRBJ1-1	-	-	TRBV7-9	CASSRIRSNTEAFF	TGTGCCAGCAGCCGTATTCGGTCCAACACTGAAGCTTTCTTT
TRBJ2-5	-	-	TRBV5-1	CASSSDGYREKGVTQYF	TGCGCCAGCAGCTCGGATGGATACAGGGAAAAGGGAGTGACCCAGTACTTC
TRBJ1-4	-	-	TRBV7-9	CASSLAGTSNEKLFF	TGTGCCAGCAGCTTAGCCGGGACTTCTAATGAAAAACTGTTTTTT
TRBJ2-7	-	-	TRBV11-2	CASSLVPAGRTYEQYF	TGTGCCAGCAGCTTAGTCCCGGCGGGACGCACGTACGAGCAGTACTTC
TRBJ1-6	-	-	TRBV7-7	CASSPDRNSPLHF	TGTGCTAGCAGCCCGGACCGTAATTCACCCCTCCACTTT
TRBJ2-1	-	TRBD2	TRBV5-1	CASSLTSGGSYNEQFF	TGCGCCAGCAGCCTGACTAGCGGAGGGTCCTACAATGAGCAGTTCTTC
TRBJ2-7	many	-	TRBV5-1	CASRYIGSSSYEQYF	TGCGCCAGCAGATATATCGGGTCGAGCTCCTACGAGCAGTACTTC
TRBJ2-1	many	-	TRBV19	CASSFRGSYNEQFF	TGTGCCAGTAGTTTCAGGGGCTCCTACAATGAGCAGTTCTTC
TRBJ2-7	-	-	TRBV29-1	CSGYEQYF	TGCAGCGGCTACGAGCAGTACTTC
TRBJ2-7	-	-	TRBV14	CASSLHYEQYF	TGTGCCAGCAGTCTACACTACGAGCAGTACTTC
TRBJ2-1	-	-	TRBV4-1	CASSQLRLYNEQFF	TGCGCCAGCAGCCAACTCCGACTGTACAATGAGCAGTTCTTC
TRBJ2-7	few	TRBD1	TRBV18	CASSTTGFSSYEQYF	TGTGCCAGCTCAACGACAGGGTTTTCCTCCTACGAGCAGTACTTC
TRBJ2-2	-	-	TRBV7-9	CASSLAGPGELFF	TGTGCCAGCAGCTTGGCAGGCCCCGGGGAGCTGTTTTTT
TRBJ1-5	few	-	TRBV19	CATSPGGNQPQHF	TGTGCCACCTCCCCCGGGGGCAATCAGCCCCAGCATTTT
TRBJ2-5	-	-	TRBV13	CASSLDREGETQYF	TGTGCCAGCAGCTTAGACAGGGAGGGGGAGACCCAGTACTTC
TRBJ1-1	-	-	TRBV5-6	CASSEGQRRAEAFF	TGTGCCAGCAGCGAGGGACAACGGAGGGCTGAAGCTTTCTTT